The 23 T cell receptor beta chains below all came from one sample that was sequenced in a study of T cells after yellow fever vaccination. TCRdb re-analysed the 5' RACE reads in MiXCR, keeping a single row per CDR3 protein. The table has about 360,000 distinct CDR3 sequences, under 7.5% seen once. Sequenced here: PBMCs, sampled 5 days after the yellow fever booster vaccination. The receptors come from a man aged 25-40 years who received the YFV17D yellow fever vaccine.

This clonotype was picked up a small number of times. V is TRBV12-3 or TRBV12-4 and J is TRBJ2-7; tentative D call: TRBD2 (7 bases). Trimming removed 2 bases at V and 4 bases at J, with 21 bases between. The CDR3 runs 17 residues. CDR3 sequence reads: CASSLNRSGGPRYEQYF. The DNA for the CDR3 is TGTGCCAGCAGTTTAAATCGATCGGGGGGCCCTAGGTACGAGCAGTACTTC.

The CDR3 loop is CASSSEVGEDTQYF. CDR3 sequence (DNA): TGCGCCAGCAGCTCCGAGGTTGGAGAAGATACGCAGTATTTT. This chain connects TRBV5-1 to TRBJ2-3; the D is unclear. Trimming pared 3 bases from V and 5 bases from J, leaving 13 bases between. CDR1 is SGHRS, CDR2 YFSETQ, per germline. The CDR3 extends over 14 amino acids.

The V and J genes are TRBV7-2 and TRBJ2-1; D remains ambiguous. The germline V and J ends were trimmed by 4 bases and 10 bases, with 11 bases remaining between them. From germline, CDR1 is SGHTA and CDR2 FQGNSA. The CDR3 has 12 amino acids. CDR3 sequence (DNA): TGTGCCAGCAGCTCTGCAAAGGTGGAGCAGTTCTTC. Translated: CASSSAKVEQFF.

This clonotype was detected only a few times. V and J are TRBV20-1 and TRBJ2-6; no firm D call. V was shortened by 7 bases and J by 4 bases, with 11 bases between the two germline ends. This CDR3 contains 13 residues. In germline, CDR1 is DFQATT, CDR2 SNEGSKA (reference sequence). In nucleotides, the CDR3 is TGCAGTGTTCTGGAGCTGGGGGCCAACGTCCTGACTTTC. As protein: CSVLELGANVLTF.

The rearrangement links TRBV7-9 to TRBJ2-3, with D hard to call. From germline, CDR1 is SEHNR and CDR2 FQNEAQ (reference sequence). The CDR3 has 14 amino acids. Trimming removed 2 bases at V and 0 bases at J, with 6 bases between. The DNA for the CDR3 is TGTGCCAGCAGCTTAAAGCTAAGCACAGATACGCAGTATTTT. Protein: CASSLKLSTDTQYF.

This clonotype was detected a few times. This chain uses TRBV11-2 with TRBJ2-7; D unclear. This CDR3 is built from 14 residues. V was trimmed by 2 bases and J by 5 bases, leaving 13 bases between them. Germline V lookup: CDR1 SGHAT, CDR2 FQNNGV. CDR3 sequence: CASSLILAHNEQYF. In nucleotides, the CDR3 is TGTGCCAGCAGCTTAATTCTGGCTCACAACGAGCAGTACTTC.

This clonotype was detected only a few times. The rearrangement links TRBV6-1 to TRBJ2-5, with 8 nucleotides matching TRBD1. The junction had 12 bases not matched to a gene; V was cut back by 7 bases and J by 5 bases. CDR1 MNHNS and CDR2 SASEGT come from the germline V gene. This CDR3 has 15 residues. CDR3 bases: TGTGCCAGCAACACGGACAGGGATTGGGGGGAGACCCAGTACTTC. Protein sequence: CASNTDRDWGETQYF.

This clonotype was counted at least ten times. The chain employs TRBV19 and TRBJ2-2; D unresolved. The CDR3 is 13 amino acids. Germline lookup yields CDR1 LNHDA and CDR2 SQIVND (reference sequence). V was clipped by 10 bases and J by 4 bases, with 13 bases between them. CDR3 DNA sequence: TGTGCCACTCCCTACGGCTCCACCGGGGAGCTGTTTTTT. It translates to CATPYGSTGELFF.

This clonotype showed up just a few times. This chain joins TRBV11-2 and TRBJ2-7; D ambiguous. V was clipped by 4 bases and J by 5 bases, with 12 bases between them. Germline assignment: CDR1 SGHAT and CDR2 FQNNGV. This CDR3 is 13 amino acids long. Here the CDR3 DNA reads TGTGCCAGCAGCTCACCAAACACGGACGAGCAGTACTTC. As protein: CASSSPNTDEQYF.

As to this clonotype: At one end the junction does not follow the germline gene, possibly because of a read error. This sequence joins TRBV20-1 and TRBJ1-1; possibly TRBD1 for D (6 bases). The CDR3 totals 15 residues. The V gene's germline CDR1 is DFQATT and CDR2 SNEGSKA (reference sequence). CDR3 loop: CSARDRSWMNAEAFF. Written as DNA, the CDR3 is TGCAGTGCTAGGGACAGATCTTGGATGAACGCTGAAGCTTTCTTT.

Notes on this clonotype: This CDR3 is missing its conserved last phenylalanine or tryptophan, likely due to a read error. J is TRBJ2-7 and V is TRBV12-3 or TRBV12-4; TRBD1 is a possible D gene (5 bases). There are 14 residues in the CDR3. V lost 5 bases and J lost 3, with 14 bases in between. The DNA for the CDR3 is TGTGCCAGCAGTCCCGCCCCGACAGTCTACGAGCAGTACTCC. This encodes CASSPAPTVYEQYS.

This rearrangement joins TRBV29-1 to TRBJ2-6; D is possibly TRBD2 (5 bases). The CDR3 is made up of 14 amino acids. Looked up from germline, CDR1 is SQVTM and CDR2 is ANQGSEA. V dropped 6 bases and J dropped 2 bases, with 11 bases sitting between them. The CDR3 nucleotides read TGCAGCGTGGACGGGGTTCCTGGGGCCAACGTCCTGACTTTC. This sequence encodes CSVDGVPGANVLTF.

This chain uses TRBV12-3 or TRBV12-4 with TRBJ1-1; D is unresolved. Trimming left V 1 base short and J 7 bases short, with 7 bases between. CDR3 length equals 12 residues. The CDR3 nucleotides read TGTGCCAGCAGTTTAGTGGCAGGTGAAGCTTTCTTT. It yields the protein CASSLVAGEAFF.

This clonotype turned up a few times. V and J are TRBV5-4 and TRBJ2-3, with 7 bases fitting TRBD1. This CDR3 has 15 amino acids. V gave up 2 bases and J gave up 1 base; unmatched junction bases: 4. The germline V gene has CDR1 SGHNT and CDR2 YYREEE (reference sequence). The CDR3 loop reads CASSLGGTRTDTQYF. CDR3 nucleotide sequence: TGTGCCAGCAGCTTAGGGGGCACTCGCACAGATACGCAGTATTTT.

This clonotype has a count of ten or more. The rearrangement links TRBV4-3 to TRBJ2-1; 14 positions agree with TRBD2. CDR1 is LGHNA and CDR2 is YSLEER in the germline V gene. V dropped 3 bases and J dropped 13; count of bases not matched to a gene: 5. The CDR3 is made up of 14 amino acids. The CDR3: CASSQGLAGASQFF. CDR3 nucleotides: TGCGCCAGCAGCCAGGGACTAGCGGGAGCTTCACAGTTCTTC.

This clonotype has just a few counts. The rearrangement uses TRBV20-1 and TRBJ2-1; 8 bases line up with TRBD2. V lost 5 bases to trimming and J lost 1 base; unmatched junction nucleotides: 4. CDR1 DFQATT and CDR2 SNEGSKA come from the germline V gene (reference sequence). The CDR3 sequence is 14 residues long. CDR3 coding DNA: TGCAGTGCTGATAGCGGGGATTCCTACAATGAGCAGTTCTTC. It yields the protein CSADSGDSYNEQFF.

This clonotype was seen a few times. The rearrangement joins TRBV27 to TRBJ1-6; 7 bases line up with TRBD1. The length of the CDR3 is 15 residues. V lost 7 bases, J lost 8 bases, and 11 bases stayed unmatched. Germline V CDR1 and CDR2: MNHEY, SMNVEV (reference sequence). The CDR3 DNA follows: TGTGCCAGCAACCGGGGGACAGCTGGGGATTCACCCCTCCACTTT. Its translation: CASNRGTAGDSPLHF.

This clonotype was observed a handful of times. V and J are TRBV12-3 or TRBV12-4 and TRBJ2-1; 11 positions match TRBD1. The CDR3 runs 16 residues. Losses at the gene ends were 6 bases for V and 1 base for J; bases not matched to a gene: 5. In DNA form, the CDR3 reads TGTGCCAGCAGGGGACAGGGGGGTAGGTCCTACAATGAGCAGTTCTTC. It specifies CASRGQGGRSYNEQFF.

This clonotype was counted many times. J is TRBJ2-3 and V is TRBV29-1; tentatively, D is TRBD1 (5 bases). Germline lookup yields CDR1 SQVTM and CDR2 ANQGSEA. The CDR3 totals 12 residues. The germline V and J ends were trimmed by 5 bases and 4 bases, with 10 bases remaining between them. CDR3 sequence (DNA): TGCAGCGTTCTAGGGGCGGCAGATACGCAGTATTTT. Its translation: CSVLGAADTQYF.

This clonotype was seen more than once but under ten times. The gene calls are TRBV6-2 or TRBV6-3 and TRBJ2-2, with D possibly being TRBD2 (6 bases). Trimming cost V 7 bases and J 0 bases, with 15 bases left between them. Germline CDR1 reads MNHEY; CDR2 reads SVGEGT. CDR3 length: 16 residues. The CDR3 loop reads CASIQAGRANTGELFF. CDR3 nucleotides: TGTGCCAGCATTCAAGCGGGCAGGGCGAACACCGGGGAGCTGTTTTTT.

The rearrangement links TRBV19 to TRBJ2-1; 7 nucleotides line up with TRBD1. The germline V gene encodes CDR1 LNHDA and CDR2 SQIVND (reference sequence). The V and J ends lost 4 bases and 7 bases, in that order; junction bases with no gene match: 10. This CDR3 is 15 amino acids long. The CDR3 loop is CASSKGQSLWNEQFF. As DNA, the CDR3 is TGTGCCAGTAGTAAGGGACAGAGTTTGTGGAATGAGCAGTTCTTC.

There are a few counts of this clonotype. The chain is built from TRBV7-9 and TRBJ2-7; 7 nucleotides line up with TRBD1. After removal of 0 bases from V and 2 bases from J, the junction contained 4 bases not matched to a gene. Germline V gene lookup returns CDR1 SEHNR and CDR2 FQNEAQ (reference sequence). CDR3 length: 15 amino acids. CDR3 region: CASSLAQGEPYEQYF. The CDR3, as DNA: TGTGCCAGCAGCTTAGCGCAGGGGGAACCCTACGAGCAGTACTTC.

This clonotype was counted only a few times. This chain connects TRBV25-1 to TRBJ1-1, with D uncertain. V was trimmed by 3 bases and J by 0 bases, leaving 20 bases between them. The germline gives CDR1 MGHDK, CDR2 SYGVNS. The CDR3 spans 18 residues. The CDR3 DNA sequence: TGTGCCAGCAGTGATGGGCGTGGGAACAGAAACATGAACACTGAAGCTTTCTTT. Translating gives CASSDGRGNRNMNTEAFF.